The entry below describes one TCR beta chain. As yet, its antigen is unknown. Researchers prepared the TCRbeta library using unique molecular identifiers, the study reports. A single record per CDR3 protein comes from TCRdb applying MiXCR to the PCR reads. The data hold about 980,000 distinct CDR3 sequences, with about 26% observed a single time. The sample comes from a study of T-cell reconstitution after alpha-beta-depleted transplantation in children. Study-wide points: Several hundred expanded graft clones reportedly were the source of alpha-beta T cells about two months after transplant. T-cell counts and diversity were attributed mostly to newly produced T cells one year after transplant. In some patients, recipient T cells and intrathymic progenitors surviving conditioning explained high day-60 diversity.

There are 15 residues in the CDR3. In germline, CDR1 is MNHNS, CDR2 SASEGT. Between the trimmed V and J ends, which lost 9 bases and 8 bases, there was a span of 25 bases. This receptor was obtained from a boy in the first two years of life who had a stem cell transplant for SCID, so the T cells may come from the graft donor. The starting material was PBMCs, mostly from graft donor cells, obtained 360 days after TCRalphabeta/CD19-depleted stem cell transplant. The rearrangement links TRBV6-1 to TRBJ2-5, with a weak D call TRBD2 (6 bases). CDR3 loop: CASYPYPGGGVTQYF. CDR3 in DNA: TGTGCCAGTTACCCCTACCCCGGGGGTGGGGTTACCCAGTACTTC.